The present T cell receptor beta chain was sequenced within a study of PD-1 blockade in classical Hodgkin lymphoma. Study-wide findings and caveats: Unlike CD8+ TCR diversity, which did not rise significantly by C4D1, CD4+ TCR diversity did. Initiation of nivolumab under 1 year after ASCT led to exclusion of patients. With respect to the repertoire differences, their causes, possibly disease activity or prior therapy, remain undefined. Newly diagnosed patients reportedly had lower baseline TCR diversity than healthy donors.

Remarks on this clone: Its antigen is as yet unknown.

Patients all relapsed after autologous stem cell transplantation, and there was variation in brentuximab vedotin exposure. The authors purified CD4+ T cells from thawed PBMCs by magnetic negative selection. CDR3 length: 14 residues. Between the trimmed V and J ends, which lost 4 bases and 5 bases, there was a span of 15 bases. The V gene's germline CDR1 is SGHRS and CDR2 YFSETQ. Repertoires were generated with immunoSEQ multiplex PCR, while TCRdb's copy carries only in-frame clones and drops some. The data hold about 24,000 clones, with roughly 89% observed a single time. The sequenced sample was CD4+ T cells from blood, obtained at baseline. This clonotype was obtained from a human donor with classical Hodgkin lymphoma. V gene TRBV5-1 combines with J gene TRBJ2-5; the D call may be TRBD1 or TRBD2 (5 bases each). CDR3 protein: CASSPGAVQETQYF. The DNA of the CDR3 is TGCGCCAGCAGCCCCGGGGCTGTTCAGGAGACCCAGTACTTC.